This T cell receptor (beta chain) came from a study of post-analysis software for immune sequencing data. Unique molecular identifiers were carried by the TCR beta cDNA libraries. Starting from roughly 1.1 to 9.2 million T cells, the study yielded a few hundred thousand cDNA molecules. TCRdb used MiXCR to reprocess the PCR reads, holding one entry per CDR3 protein. The sample holds roughly 540,000 distinct CDR3 sequences, 30% to 40% seen once. This CDR3 is built from 13 residues. Germline CDR1 DFQATT, CDR2 SNEGSKA (reference sequence). The V and J ends lost 1 base and 7 bases respectively, with 8 bases between them. Study-wide points: There were about 5 TRBV segments more frequent in patients than controls, and TRBV5-6, TRBV5-1 and TRBV20-1 were among them.

This clonotype showed up just a few times. Its antigen remains unknown. The sequencing sample was made of blood. The source is a girl aged 2-17 years with multiple sclerosis. The V call is TRBV20-1, the J call TRBJ1-6; D remains ambiguous. The CDR3 spells CSARGLENSPLHF. The CDR3 DNA follows: TGCAGTGCTAGAGGATTGGAAAATTCACCCCTCCACTTT.